Below are 21 T cell receptor beta chains sequenced from a single sample in a study of B cell selection in AIRE deficiency. Produced via immunoSEQ multiplex PCR; TCRdb's table is partial and in-frame only. The top ten clones hold roughly 0.26% of a sample with approximately 25,000 clones, roughly 96% of them seen once. Sorting defined conventional CD4 T cells as CD4+CD127+. The sample comprised CD4+CD127+ conventional T cells sorted from PBMCs. These receptors originate from a human donor in good health.

The rearrangement links TRBV11-1 to TRBJ2-2, with TRBD2 as a possible D gene (6 bases). Trimming shortened V by 3 bases and J by 5 bases, and 13 bases separated the two germline ends. The CDR3 is 15 amino acids. From germline, CDR1 is SGHAT and CDR2 FQDESV (reference sequence). CDR3 DNA: TGTGCCAGCAGCTTCGGCCTAGCGAGAACCGGGGAGCTGTTTTTT. Its protein is CASSFGLARTGELFF. Full variable domain (rest looked up from reference TRBV11-1 and TRBJ2-2): EAEVAQSPRYKITEKSQAVAFWCDPISGHATLYWYRQILGQGPELLVQFQDESVVDDSQLPKDRFSAERLKGVDSTLKIQPAELGDSAMYLCASSFGLARTGELFFGEGSRLTVL.

This clone was recorded once. The V call is TRBV28, the J call TRBJ1-1; TRBD1 might be the D (6 bases). This CDR3 is built from 14 residues. Trimming took 4 bases from V and 0 from J, leaving 9 bases between them. The germline CDR1 and CDR2 sequences are MDHEN and SYDVKM. The CDR3 DNA is TGTGCCAGCAGTTCAAGGGGGTTGAACACTGAAGCTTTCTTT. Translation gives CASSSRGLNTEAFF.

This clone was found once. The chain carries TRBV11-2 and TRBJ2-7; TRBD2 matches 7 bases. Germline CDR1 reads SGHAT; CDR2 reads FQNNGV. Germline trimming cut 1 base from V and 4 bases from J; bases unmatched to any gene: 10. The CDR3 length is 16 residues. The CDR3 is CASSLGWERGSYEQYF. For the CDR3, the DNA is TGTGCCAGCAGCTTAGGATGGGAGCGGGGATCATACGAGCAGTACTTC. Supplemented by reference TRBV11-2 and TRBJ2-7, the full variable domain reads EAGVAQSPRYKIIEKRQSVAFWCNPISGHATLYWYQQILGQGPKLLIQFQNNGVVDDSQLPKDRFSAERLKGVDSTLKIQPAKLEDSAVYLCASSLGWERGSYEQYFGPGTRLTVT.

The chain uses TRBV29-1 and TRBJ2-5; perhaps TRBD2 as D (6 bases). The V end lost 4 bases, the J end lost 1 base, and 16 bases lay between the germline ends. Per germline, CDR1 SQVTM and CDR2 ANQGSEA. The CDR3 runs to 15 residues. CDR3 in amino acids: CSVVEEGWGQETQYF. DNA for the CDR3: TGCAGCGTTGTGGAGGAGGGCTGGGGCCAAGAGACCCAGTACTTC. Full variable domain (rest looked up from reference TRBV29-1 and TRBJ2-5): SAVISQKPSRDICQRGTSLTIQCQVDSQVTMMFWYRQQPGQSLTLIATANQGSEATYESGFVIDKFPISRPNLTFSTLTVSNMSPEDSSIYLCSVVEEGWGQETQYFGPGTRLLVL.

The J gene is TRBJ1-5, the V gene TRBV28; no clear D. This CDR3 comprises 12 residues. V was pared by 4 bases and J by 8 bases, with 9 bases between. The V gene's germline CDR1 is MDHEN and CDR2 SYDVKM. The CDR3 loop is CASSSAIEPQHF. CDR3 DNA: TGTGCCAGCAGTTCTGCCATTGAGCCCCAGCATTTT. The full variable domain, completed using reference TRBV28 and TRBJ1-5, is DVKVTQSSRYLVKRTGEKVFLECVQDMDHENMFWYRQDPGLGLRLIYFSYDVKMKEKGDIPEGYSVSREKKERFSLILESASTNQTSMYLCASSSAIEPQHFGDGTRLSIL.

The CDR3 sequence is CASSLSGGPGNEQFF. CDR3 sequence (DNA): TGCGCCAGCAGCCTTAGCGGGGGGCCCGGCAATGAGCAGTTCTTC. The chain employs TRBV5-1 and TRBJ2-1; the match to TRBD2 covers 10 bases. Germline V lookup: CDR1 SGHRS, CDR2 YFSETQ. There are 15 residues in the CDR3. V shed 4 bases, J shed 6 bases, and the junction held 7 bases outside the gene matches.

The gene calls are TRBV11-2 and TRBJ2-3; 10 bases align to TRBD2. There are 18 residues in the CDR3. The V gene's germline CDR1 is SGHAT and CDR2 FQNNGV. V trimming: 4 bases; J trimming: 3 bases; junction bases outside the gene matches: 13. CDR3 bases: TGTGCCAGCAGCTCCCGTCGGATAGTAGCGGGAGGAACAGATACGCAGTATTTT. The encoded protein is CASSSRRIVAGGTDTQYF.

The CDR3 here is CASTSYGPAESNQPQHF. The CDR3 DNA follows: TGTGCCAGCACGTCCTACGGACCCGCTGAGAGCAATCAGCCCCAGCATTTT. The V call is TRBV18, the J call TRBJ1-5; D is unresolved. The CDR3 runs 17 residues. Germline lookup yields CDR1 KGHSH and CDR2 LQKENI. V gave up 8 bases and J gave up 1 base, with 21 bases separating them.

The chain combines TRBV4-1 with TRBJ1-3, with 7 bases that match TRBD1. The CDR3 covers 16 residues. V lost 2 bases to trimming and J lost 7 bases; unmatched junction nucleotides: 11. Germline values: CDR1 MGHRA, CDR2 YSYEKL. The CDR3 here is CASSQPRQGLRNTIYF. The CDR3 DNA follows: TGCGCCAGCAGCCAACCAAGACAGGGTTTGAGGAACACCATATATTTT.

The rearrangement joins TRBV30 to TRBJ1-1; TRBD1 aligns across 11 bases. The CDR3 length is 14 residues. Germline V lookup: CDR1 GTSNPN, CDR2 SVGIG (reference sequence). V lost 3 bases to trimming and J lost 5 bases; unmatched junction nucleotides: 5. The CDR3 nucleotides are TGTGCCTGGAGCCGGGACAGGGGGACAACTGAAGCTTTCTTT. This sequence encodes CAWSRDRGTTEAFF.

V is TRBV7-2 and J is TRBJ2-7; TRBD2 agrees at 12 bases. Germline V gives CDR1 SGHTA, CDR2 FQGNSA. V was pared by 1 base and J by 12 bases, with 4 bases of the junction left unmatched. The length of the CDR3 is 13 residues. As DNA, the CDR3 is TGTGCCAGCAGCTTAGGACTAGCGGGGGTCCCGTACTTC. Translated, it gives CASSLGLAGVPYF.

This chain joins TRBV5-4 and TRBJ2-1; weak D call: TRBD2 (6 bases). CDR1 and CDR2 (germline): SGHNT, YYREEE (reference sequence). Trimming left V 7 bases short and J 4 bases short, with 18 bases between. The CDR3 loop spans 15 amino acids. For the CDR3, the DNA is TGTGCCAGCTTCCTCGCGGGGTTAGGTTACAATGAGCAGTTCTTC. It codes for CASFLAGLGYNEQFF.

The gene calls are TRBV4-2 and TRBJ1-2; weak D call: TRBD1 (5 bases). Germline V lookup: CDR1 LGHNA, CDR2 YNFKEQ. V was trimmed by 3 bases and J by 3 bases, leaving 23 bases between them. The CDR3 consists of 18 residues. The CDR3 region has the DNA TGTGCCAGCAGCCAGGACACGGACGGGGAAGGGAACGACTATGGCTACACCTTC. It yields the protein CASSQDTDGEGNDYGYTF.

This clone appeared once. The rearrangement joins TRBV5-5 to TRBJ1-5; maybe TRBD1 (5 bases). In germline, CDR1 is SGHKS, CDR2 YYEKEE (reference sequence). V was shortened by 0 bases and J by 4 bases, with 11 bases between the two germline ends. This CDR3 is built from 15 residues. CDR3 in DNA: TGTGCCAGCAGCTTGGACAGGATAGGAAATCAGCCCCAGCATTTT. As protein: CASSLDRIGNQPQHF.

The genes are TRBV11-2 and TRBJ2-7, with 7 bases that match TRBD2. The V and J ends lost 3 bases and 6 bases, in that order; junction bases with no gene match: 5. CDR1 SGHAT and CDR2 FQNNGV come from the germline V gene. There are 13 residues in the CDR3. DNA for the CDR3: TGTGCCAGCAGCTTGGGTCCGGGGGGCGAGCAGTACTTC. Its translation: CASSLGPGGEQYF.

The V gene is TRBV29-1, the J gene TRBJ2-3; D gene unclear. The CDR3 contains 10 residues. Germline values: CDR1 SQVTM, CDR2 ANQGSEA. The ends were cut back, 6 bases at V and 5 bases at J, with 6 bases in the middle. The CDR3 coding sequence is TGCAGCGTCTCACAAGATACGCAGTATTTT. As protein: CSVSQDTQYF.

As regards this clone: The junction departs from germline at one end; a sequencing error may be responsible. The genes are TRBV11-2 and TRBJ2-7; the D is unclear. Germline V gene sequence: CDR1 SGHAT, CDR2 FQNNGV. The CDR3 runs to 12 residues. The DNA of the CDR3 is TGTGCCAGCAGCTTAGCGTCCTCCGAGCAGTACTTC. Amino acid sequence: CASSLASSEQYF.

The gene calls are TRBV6-5 and TRBJ2-7, with D possibly matching TRBD1 (6 bases). Trimming took 6 bases from V and 3 from J, leaving 18 bases between them. Germline lookup yields CDR1 MNHEY and CDR2 SVGAGI. The CDR3 totals 15 residues. Here the CDR3 reads CASRQHKTGFYEQYF. The CDR3 nucleotides read TGTGCCAGCAGACAACACAAAACAGGGTTCTACGAGCAGTACTTC.

This chain links TRBV5-8 with TRBJ2-5; 9 nucleotides agree with TRBD2. CDR1 and CDR2 (germline): SGHTS, YDEGEE. Trimming at V came to 0 bases and at J to 5 bases, leaving 5 bases not matched to a gene. This CDR3 region has 15 residues. In DNA, the CDR3 is TGTGCCAGCAGCTTGGGTTCGCGGGAGGGTGAGACCCAGTACTTC. Amino acid sequence: CASSLGSREGETQYF.

The chain joins TRBV4-1 to TRBJ2-3; D possibly corresponds to TRBD2 (6 bases). The V and J ends lost 4 bases and 4 bases respectively, with 21 bases between them. This CDR3 spans 17 amino acids. Germline CDR1 is MGHRA and CDR2 is YSYEKL. CDR3 nucleotides: TGCGCCAGCAGCCCCTCGGGTATGAGCTTAGCGGCAGATACGCAGTATTTT. This gives the protein CASSPSGMSLAADTQYF.

The chain is built from TRBV29-1 and TRBJ1-1, with 7 bases aligning to TRBD1. Germline V gene sequence: CDR1 SQVTM, CDR2 ANQGSEA. The CDR3 contains 12 residues. The junction had 3 bases not matched to a gene; V was cut back by 6 bases and J by 2 bases. The CDR3 DNA reads as TGCAGCGTGCGGGACAGCAACACTGAAGCTTTCTTT. Its protein is CSVRDSNTEAFF.